This T cell receptor (beta chain) derives from a study of blood T cell repertoires in COVID-19. In the study overall: There were acute and convalescent COVID-19 samples, and they came from the United States, Italy and Spain. PBMCs, B-cell-depleted T cells, or T cells were the source of the cDNA or gDNA that made up the material.

In the original processing: How many nucleated cells were present was estimated from reference gene primer amplification. Sequencing was performed with immunoSEQ multiplex PCR; in TCRdb, only in-frame clones are kept and a portion is missing. That table furnishes V, J and clone size, whereas the DNA furnished D and trimming. The sample shows just over 300,000 clones, roughly 86% of them seen only once. Germline assignment: CDR1 MGHRA and CDR2 YSYEKL. The ends were cut back, 2 bases at V and 4 bases at J, with 11 bases in the middle. The CDR3 loop spans 14 amino acids. This clone was seen a single time.

Input material: peripheral blood. The chain links TRBV4-1 to TRBJ1-1; maybe TRBD1 (5 bases). The sequence came from a woman in her 30s with COVID-19, enrolled during active disease. This CDR3 is CASSQSPGSTEAFF. Here the CDR3 DNA reads TGCGCCAGCAGCCAAAGCCCAGGGTCCACTGAAGCTTTCTTT.